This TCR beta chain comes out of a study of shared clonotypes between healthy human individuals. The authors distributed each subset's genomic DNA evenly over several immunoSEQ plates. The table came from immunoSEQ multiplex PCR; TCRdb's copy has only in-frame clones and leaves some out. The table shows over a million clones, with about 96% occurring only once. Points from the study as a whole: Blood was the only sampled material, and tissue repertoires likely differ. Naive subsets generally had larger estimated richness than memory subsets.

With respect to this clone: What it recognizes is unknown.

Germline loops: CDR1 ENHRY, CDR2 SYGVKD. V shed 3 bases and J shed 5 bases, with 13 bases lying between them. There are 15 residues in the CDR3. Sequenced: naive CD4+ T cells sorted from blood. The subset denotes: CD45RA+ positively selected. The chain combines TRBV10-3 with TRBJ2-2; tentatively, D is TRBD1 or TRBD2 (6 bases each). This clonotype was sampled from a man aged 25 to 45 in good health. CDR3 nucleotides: TGTGCCATCAGTGAAGGGGGGTGGGTGACCGGGGAGCTGTTTTTT. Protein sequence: CAISEGGWVTGELFF.